The source of this T cell receptor (beta chain) is a study of blood T cell repertoires in COVID-19 (dated by TCRdb to about 2020). Context from the whole study: The collaborator samples originated in the United States, Italy and Spain and spanned the acute and convalescent phases of COVID-19. The samples were drawn from the first 160 participants of the ongoing ImmuneRACE study and from 950 to 1,500 subjects provided by 6 global collaborators. Sample metadata almost always included a de-identified subject ID, COVID-19 status, age in years and sex. HLA class I and class II types, where available, came from metadata supplied by the sample provider rather than from assay-based typing. Subjects who had been exposed to COVID-19, were actively infected with it, or had recovered from it provided the deeply sampled blood TCRbeta repertoires that made up the dataset. The prospective study material was composed of cDNA or gDNA derived from T cells, B-cell-depleted T cells, or PBMCs. The repertoires were released in a freely available public database meant as a resource for research on the immune response to SARS-CoV-2. Results and caveats for the whole study, not just this receptor: The quantity of clinical and demographic metadata differed by source and by participant and was supplied without curation.

TCRbeta CDR3 regions were amplified from genomic DNA using the immunoSEQ Assay, a bias-controlled multiplex PCR. From the authors' description of their analysis: The number of nucleated cells in each sample was estimated by amplification of reference gene primers within the assay. To quantify the absolute abundance of each unique TCRbeta CDR3 rearrangement, sequence reads were collapsed and filtered. For each sample, productive Simpson clonality was calculated by taking the square root of Simpson's diversity index across productive rearrangements. Entries here come from immuneACCESS through TCRdb and include only in-frame sequences with V and J called. Some clones fail to appear in such tables; in the studies checked, an unresolved V gene covers under half of the shortfall, and the cause of the remainder is unknown. Clone size and V and J calls were adopted from that table, with D and trimming inferred from the DNA. The sample yields roughly 190,000 clones; around 87% were counted once. The biggest ten clones account for around 2.1% of the sample.

According to the germline V gene, CDR1 reads SGHRS and CDR2 reads YFSETQ. There are 15 amino acids in the CDR3, from cysteine to phenylalanine inclusive. The sequence is cut down to CDR3 DNA, 45 bases in frame from base 1. Here V drops 0 bases and J drops 2 bases, and the junction holds 5 bases not matched to any gene. This clone was seen a single time. It lacks a known antigen. Base qualities are not provided; no much larger clone lies one nucleotide away. In the prospective study, participants were roughly 18 to 100 years old, resided in 24 geographic areas of the United States, and were enrolled through a virtual design. To assign participants to cohorts, the prospective study relied on clinical history that participants themselves reported in a screening survey and a study questionnaire. For ImmuneRACE Cohort 3, a participant was defined as recovered based on two consecutive negative NP/OP PCR tests, clearance by a healthcare professional, or resolution of symptoms. Mobile phlebotomists in the prospective study collected whole blood, serum and a nasopharyngeal or oropharyngeal swab from every participant. Participants in the prospective study had the option to provide additional blood draws and questionnaires over an approximately 2-month period. Prospective study blood samples were shipped either frozen or at room temperature before DNA extraction.

The sample was PBMCs or T cells enriched from blood (not recorded which). This clonotype was sampled from a woman in her twenties or thirties who had recovered from COVID-19. The chain joins TRBV5-1 to TRBJ2-7; TRBD2 agrees with 7 junctional bases. The CDR3 in this case is CASSLASGGTYEQYF. The bases read TGCGCCAGCAGCTTGGCGTCCGGGGGGACCTACGAGCAGTACTTC.